This section outlines one TCR beta chain sequence together with its context. Its target is not known. The CDR3 has 14 residues. The V end was cut by 2 bases, the J end by 8 bases, with 13 bases between. Germline CDR1 MNHNY, CDR2 SVGAGI (reference sequence). Unique-molecular-identifier-tagged TCR beta cDNA libraries were used. From roughly 1 to 10 million T cells, roughly 540,000 cDNA molecules were obtained. From the PCR reads, TCRdb called clonotypes with MiXCR, one entry per CDR3 protein. The sample carries roughly 400,000 distinct CDR3 sequences, less than 40% recorded once. This record comes from a study of post-analysis software for immune sequencing data. Whole-study context: There were relapsing-remitting, secondary progressive and progressive-relapsing multiple sclerosis among the disease courses included. Broader study findings: Strong co-clustering by F measure linked samples that shared a preparation batch. Significantly lower normalized Chao1 diversity was found in patients with multiple sclerosis relative to controls. Several TRBV segments were more frequent in patients than controls; TRBV5-6, TRBV5-1 and TRBV20-1 belonged to this group.

The sequence was collected from a girl aged 2 to 9 with multiple sclerosis. The specimen was blood. V usage is TRBV6-6 and J usage is TRBJ2-1; maybe TRBD2 (6 bases). CDR3 sequence: CASSYPGASDEQFF. In DNA form, the CDR3 reads TGTGCCAGCAGTTACCCCGGGGCTAGCGATGAGCAGTTCTTC.